Below are 14 T cell receptor beta chains sequenced from a single sample in a study of CD8+ T cells in alopecia areata. Extracted RNA was reverse transcribed, and the resulting cDNA served as sequencing template. Generated by immunoSEQ multiplex PCR, the TCRdb table keeps only in-frame clones and is missing some. Of 250,000 or so clones listed, 67% are singletons. This specimen consisted of CD4+ T cells sorted from blood, obtained at week 0. The receptors derive from a human donor with alopecia areata.

CDR3 in DNA: TGTGCCTGGACTAGCGGGGGAGCCTTTGGGTATTTT. Protein sequence: CAWTSGGAFGYF. The chain links TRBV30 to TRBJ2-3, with TRBD2 matching 10 bases. The CDR3 is 12 amino acids. CDR1 and CDR2 from the germline V gene are GTSNPN and SVGIG (reference sequence). Losses at the gene ends were 4 bases for V and 14 bases for J; bases not matched to a gene: 9. Drawing the rest from reference TRBV30 and TRBJ2-3, the complete variable domain is SQTIHQWPATLVQPVGSPLSLECTVEGTSNPNLYWYRQAAGRGLQLLFYSVGIGQISSEVPQNLSASRPQDRQFILSSKKLLLSDSGFYLCAWTSGGAFGYFGPGTRLTVL.

The V call is TRBV30, the J call TRBJ2-2, with D perhaps TRBD2 (6 bases). The V gene lost 2 bases and the J gene lost 4 bases, with 11 bases spanning the gap. Germline V gene sequence: CDR1 GTSNPN, CDR2 SVGIG (reference sequence). The CDR3 has 14 amino acids. The CDR3 DNA reads as TGTGCCTGGAGTTCGCAGGGAGGCACCGGGGAGCTGTTTTTT. It codes for CAWSSQGGTGELFF.

The chain couples TRBV5-4 to TRBJ2-7; tentative D call: TRBD1 (6 bases). V dropped 4 bases and J dropped 3 bases, with 11 bases sitting between them. This CDR3 is 13 amino acids long. From germline, CDR1 is SGHNT and CDR2 YYREEE (reference sequence). The CDR3 nucleotides read TGTGCCAGCAGCCAGGACAGACTCTACGAGCAGTACTTC. Its protein is CASSQDRLYEQYF.

CDR3 DNA: TGCAGCGTTGGAGCAAAGGTTACCTTCAATGAGCAGTTCTTC. This encodes CSVGAKVTFNEQFF. The rearrangement uses TRBV29-1 and TRBJ2-1; D uncertain. From germline, CDR1 is SQVTM and CDR2 ANQGSEA. V was trimmed by 4 bases and J by 6 bases, leaving 16 bases between them. The CDR3 is 14 residues long.

This chain links TRBV6-1 with TRBJ2-7, with D possibly matching TRBD1 (6 bases). There are 14 residues in the CDR3. With 3 bases removed from V and 0 bases from J, the gap between germline ends came to 9 bases. The germline V gene encodes CDR1 MNHNS and CDR2 SASEGT. CDR3 in DNA: TGTGCCAGCAGTGAGCAGGGGATCTCCTACGAGCAGTACTTC. It translates to CASSEQGISYEQYF.

The chain is built from TRBV7-2 and TRBJ2-6; 9 bases match TRBD1. The CDR3 has 16 residues. Germline trimming cut 8 bases from V and 4 bases from J; bases unmatched to any gene: 9. CDR1 SGHTA and CDR2 FQGNSA come from the germline V gene. CDR3 coding DNA: TGTGCCAGCTCACCACAGGGGGCGCAAGGGGCCAACGTCCTGACTTTC. Its translation: CASSPQGAQGANVLTF.

The chain links TRBV9 to TRBJ2-5; D is tentatively TRBD1 or TRBD2 (5 bases each). Trimming left V 4 bases short and J 2 bases short, with 15 bases between. Per germline, CDR1 SGDLS and CDR2 YYNGEE. The CDR3 spans 15 residues. For the CDR3, the DNA is TGTGCCAGCAGCCCAACGGGACGCCCGCAAGAGACCCAGTACTTC. This encodes CASSPTGRPQETQYF.

The V gene is TRBV30, the J gene TRBJ2-6; D possibly corresponds to TRBD1 (6 bases). The CDR3 has 15 amino acids. From germline, CDR1 is GTSNPN and CDR2 SVGIG (reference sequence). Deletions cut 4 bases from V and 1 base from J, with 11 bases between. The CDR3 coding sequence is TGTGCCTGGACAGGGGACCCATCTGGGGCCAACGTCCTGACTTTC. It is translated as CAWTGDPSGANVLTF.

This sequence joins TRBV28 and TRBJ1-5; TRBD1 is a possible D gene (6 bases). Germline V gives CDR1 MDHEN, CDR2 SYDVKM. CDR3 length: 13 amino acids. CDR3 region: CVSRGGGNQPQHF. CDR3 sequence (DNA): TGTGTCTCACGGGGGGGCGGCAATCAGCCCCAGCATTTT. Complete variable domain (other parts from reference TRBV28 and TRBJ1-5): DVKVTQSSRYLVKRTGEKVFLECVQDMDHENMFWYRQDPGLGLRLIYFSYDVKMKEKGDIPEGYSVSREKKERFSLILESASTNQTSMYLCVSRGGGNQPQHFGDGTRLSIL.

The J gene is TRBJ2-7, the V gene TRBV7-9; TRBD1 matches at 7 bases. Germline V CDR1 and CDR2: SEHNR, FQNEAQ (reference sequence). There are 16 residues in the CDR3. V lost 2 bases, J lost 2 bases, and 9 bases stayed unmatched. The CDR3 protein is CASSLTLGTDTYEQYF. The CDR3 bases are TGTGCCAGCAGCTTAACTCTCGGGACAGACACCTACGAGCAGTACTTC.

The chain recombines TRBV29-1 with TRBJ1-2; TRBD1 aligns across 10 bases. The germline gives CDR1 SQVTM, CDR2 ANQGSEA. Losses at the gene ends were 5 bases for V and 7 bases for J; bases not matched to a gene: 7. The length of the CDR3 is 13 residues. The CDR3 DNA sequence: TGCAGCGTTTTAGACAGGGGGCGTTTTGGCTACACCTTC. The encoded protein is CSVLDRGRFGYTF.

This clone was seen just once. The identical CDR3 is also encoded by other nucleotide sequences in the sample. The V and J genes are TRBV5-1 and TRBJ2-5; no definite D call. Germline values: CDR1 SGHRS, CDR2 YFSETQ. Trimming took 1 base from V and 0 from J, leaving 1 base between them. The CDR3 extends over 12 amino acids. The CDR3 region is CASSLNQETQYF. In DNA, the CDR3 is TGCGCCAGCAGCTTGAACCAAGAGACCCAGTACTTC.

The chain is built from TRBV7-3 and TRBJ1-6; D not resolved. Trimming took 2 bases from V and 14 from J, leaving 16 bases between them. The germline V gene encodes CDR1 SGHTA and CDR2 FQGTGA. The CDR3 sequence is 14 residues long. The CDR3 here is CASSLRDNQFTLHF. Written as DNA, the CDR3 is TGTGCCAGCAGCTTACGGGATAATCAATTCACCCTCCACTTT.

This rearrangement joins TRBV7-8 to TRBJ2-5; tentatively, D is TRBD1 (5 bases). V lost 1 base and J lost 5, with 14 bases in between. Germline V CDR1 and CDR2: SGHVS, FQNEAQ. The length of the CDR3 is 15 residues. CDR3 residues: CASSLGQGDWETQYF. The CDR3 nucleotides read TGTGCCAGCAGCTTAGGGCAGGGCGATTGGGAGACCCAGTACTTC.